This passage covers 4 T cell receptor beta chains from one sample sequenced in a study of blood T cell repertoires in COVID-19. Sequenced by immunoSEQ multiplex PCR; TCRdb stores in-frame clones only, minus some. The sample yields around 270,000 clones, around 81% seen once. The sequenced material came from peripheral blood. The receptors were sampled from a person aged 70 to 79 with COVID-19, enrolled during active disease.

This chain uses TRBV28 with TRBJ1-1; tentatively, D is TRBD1 (5 bases). The CDR3 has 15 residues. The V gene's germline CDR1 is MDHEN and CDR2 SYDVKM. V gave up 3 bases and J gave up 4 bases, with 15 bases separating them. DNA for the CDR3: TGTGCCAGCAGTTTGTTTCGGGGGATAGGCACTGAAGCTTTCTTT. Translated, it gives CASSLFRGIGTEAFF.

The chain employs TRBV6-5 and TRBJ1-1, with TRBD1 matching over 7 bases. Germline V gives CDR1 MNHEY, CDR2 SVGAGI. CDR3 size: 14 residues. Unmatched junction bases numbered 7, after V lost 8 bases and J lost 1 base. CDR3 sequence: CASRRQGGNTEAFF. CDR3 nucleotides: TGTGCCAGCCGCAGACAGGGAGGGAACACTGAAGCTTTCTTT.

The chain joins TRBV6-4 to TRBJ1-6; 7 positions match TRBD1. The CDR3 runs 19 residues. Trimming removed 5 bases from V and 0 bases from J; junction bases left unmatched: 13. Germline V gene data show CDR1 as MRHNA and CDR2 as SNTAGT. As DNA, the CDR3 is TGTGCCAGCAGTCAAGGACAGGTCGGGAGCAGCTCCTATAATTCACCCCTCCACTTT. It encodes CASSQGQVGSSSYNSPLHF.

This clone was counted only a few times. The rearrangement uses TRBV6-6 and TRBJ1-4; maybe TRBD1 (6 bases). Germline-derived CDR1 and CDR2 are MNHNY and SVGAGI (reference sequence). The V end lost 6 bases, the J end lost 3 bases, and 14 bases lay between the germline ends. This CDR3 region has 15 residues. The DNA for the CDR3 is TGTGCCAGCAGACAGGGAAGCGGAGCTAATGAAAAACTGTTTTTT. Translated: CASRQGSGANEKLFF.